This T cell receptor (beta chain) was found in a study of cytomegalovirus exposure and HLA in healthy donors. Study findings and constraints: Later analysis found that TCR beta chains associated with HLA were more clonally expanded than other, equally common chains.

Points on this clone: Its antigen is unknown.

The PCR employed 60 Vbeta primers together with 13 Jbeta primers. Sequenced by immunoSEQ multiplex PCR; TCRdb stores in-frame clones only, minus some. Among some 120,000 clones listed, around two thirds were seen once. The TCR comes from a woman in her thirties or forties in good health and CMV-seropositive. Sequences were obtained from PBMCs.

Here the CDR3 DNA reads TGTGCCAGCAGCTTAGCGTATTGGGAGGACATGGAATTTGGGAAGTACTACGAGCAGTACTTC. Translating gives CASSLAYWEDMEFGKYYEQYF. This chain connects TRBV7-8 to TRBJ2-7, with a weak D call TRBD2 (6 bases). CDR3 size: 21 residues. With 0 bases removed from V and 3 bases from J, the gap between germline ends came to 30 bases. Per the germline V gene, CDR1 is SGHVS and CDR2 is FQNEAQ.